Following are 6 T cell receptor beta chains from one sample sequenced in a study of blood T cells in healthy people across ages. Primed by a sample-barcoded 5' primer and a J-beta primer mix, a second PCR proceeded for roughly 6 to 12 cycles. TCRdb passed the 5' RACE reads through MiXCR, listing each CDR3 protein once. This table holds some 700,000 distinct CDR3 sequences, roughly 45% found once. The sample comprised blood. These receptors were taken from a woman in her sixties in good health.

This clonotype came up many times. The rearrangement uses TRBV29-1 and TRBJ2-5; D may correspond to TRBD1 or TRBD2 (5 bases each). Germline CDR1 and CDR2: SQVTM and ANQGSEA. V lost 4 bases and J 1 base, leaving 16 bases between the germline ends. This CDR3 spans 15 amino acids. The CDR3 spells CSVGWGKTIQETQYF. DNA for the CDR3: TGCAGCGTTGGATGGGGGAAGACTATCCAAGAGACCCAGTACTTC.

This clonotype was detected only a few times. The CDR3 region has the DNA TGTGCCAGCAGTCTGCAGGGAAGATCACCCCTCCACTTT. It codes for CASSLQGRSPLHF. The chain links TRBV12-3 or TRBV12-4 to TRBJ1-6; weak D call: TRBD1 (5 bases). The CDR3 sequence is 13 residues long. Between the trimmed V and J ends, which lost 5 bases and 10 bases, there was a span of 12 bases.

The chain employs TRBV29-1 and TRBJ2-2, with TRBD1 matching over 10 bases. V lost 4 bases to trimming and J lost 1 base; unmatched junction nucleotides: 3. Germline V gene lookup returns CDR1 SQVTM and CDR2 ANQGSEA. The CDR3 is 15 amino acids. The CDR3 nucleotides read TGCAGCGTTGTAGGGACAGGGGTGAACACCGGGGAGCTGTTTTTT. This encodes CSVVGTGVNTGELFF.

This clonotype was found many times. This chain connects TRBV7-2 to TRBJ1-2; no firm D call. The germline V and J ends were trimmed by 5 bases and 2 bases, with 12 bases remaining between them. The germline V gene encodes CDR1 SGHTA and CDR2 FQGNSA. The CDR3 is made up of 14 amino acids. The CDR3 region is CASSPRTGNYGYTF. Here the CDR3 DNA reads TGTGCCAGCAGCCCACGGACGGGGAACTATGGCTACACCTTC.

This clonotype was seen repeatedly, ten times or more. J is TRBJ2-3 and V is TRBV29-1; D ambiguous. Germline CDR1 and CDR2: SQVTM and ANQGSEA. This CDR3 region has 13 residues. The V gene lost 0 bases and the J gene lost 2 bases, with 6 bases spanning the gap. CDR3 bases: TGCAGCGTTGAAGAGGTAGTCACAGATACGCAGTATTTT. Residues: CSVEEVVTDTQYF.

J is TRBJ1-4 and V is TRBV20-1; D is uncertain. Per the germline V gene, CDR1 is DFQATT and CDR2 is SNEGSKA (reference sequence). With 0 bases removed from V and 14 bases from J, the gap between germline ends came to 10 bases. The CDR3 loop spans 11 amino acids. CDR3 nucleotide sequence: TGCAGTGCTAGAGATCGAACAGCTCTGTTTTTT. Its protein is CSARDRTALFF.